This TCR beta chain originates from a study of CXCR3-negative and CXCR3-positive naive CD8 T cells. Findings and caveats of the study: The study found more hydrophobic TRB CDR3s in CXCR3-positive naive cells than in CXCR3-negative naive cells. Surface CD5 looked about the same in the naive subsets, so the authors worked out TCR strength from TRB CDR3 properties. For memory CD8+ cells diversity was much lower, but both naive subsets had comparably high diversity.

As regards this clonotype: Its antigen is still unknown.

cDNA libraries for TRB were generated by 5' RACE incorporating UMI labels. One entry per CDR3 protein, without DNA, is what TCRdb gives after re-calling the 5' RACE reads. The specimen's table records 80,000 to 100,000 distinct CDR3 sequences. The sorting of each CD8+ T cell subset was done in triplicate, at 250,000 to 300,000 cells each. Cells classed as naive CD8+ T cells were CD45RO-CCR7+CD27+CD95-. CDR1 is SGHKS and CDR2 is YYEKEE in the germline V gene (reference sequence). The CDR3 spans 14 residues. This TCR came from a human donor in good health. Some clones in this sample may be carry-over from other donors' samples. J is TRBJ2-7 and V is TRBV5-5; the TCRdb call, TRBD1, lacks DNA for checking. Sequencing was carried out using naive CXCR3+ CD8+ T cells from blood. Subset given: CD45RO-CCR7+CD27+CD95- naive CD8+ T cells expressing CXCR3 (TNR3+). This chain's CDR3 is CASSLEAGVHEQYF.